These T cell receptor beta chains were read from a single sample in a study of shared clonotypes between healthy human individuals. Assay: immunoSEQ multiplex PCR; the TCRdb copy retains only in-frame clones and omits some. The data hold about 2.1 million clones, with more than 85% observed a single time. Sequencing input: naive CD8+ T cells from PBMCs. The receptors originated from a man between 18 and 35 years old in good health. Some clones in this sample may be carry-over from other donors' samples. Each CDR3 is given with its conserved first and last residue. D genes are given only for firm matches. Some rows have no size entry. The others give once, few or many, or a class for an expanded clone.

>TRBD1|TRBV7-9|TRBJ2-1|NA|14
TGTGCCAGCAGCCTAGGGGGCCTCTACAATGAGCAGTTCTTC
CASSLGGLYNEQFF
>NA|TRBV2|TRBJ2-7|once|14
TGTGCCAGCAGTGAAGCGGACCAGGCATACGAGCAGTACTTC
CASSEADQAYEQYF
>TRBD2|TRBV28|TRBJ2-1|NA|18
TGTGCCAGCAGTTTCTGGACTAGCGCACTAAGCTCCTACAATGAGCAGTTCTTC
CASSFWTSALSSYNEQFF
>TRBD2|TRBV18|TRBJ2-1|NA|17
TGTGCCAGCTCACCACCGGGACTAGCGGGAGTTTCCAATGAGCAGTTCTTC
CASSPPGLAGVSNEQFF
>NA|TRBV27|TRBJ2-1|NA|11
TGTGCCAGCAGTTTACTGGGTGAGCAGTTCTTC
CASSLLGEQFF
>NA|TRBV5-6|TRBJ1-5|NA|14
TGTGCCAGCAGCTTGGTCGGAGACAATCAGCCCCAGCATTTT
CASSLVGDNQPQHF
>TRBD1|TRBV9|TRBJ1-2|NA|14
TGTGCCAGCAGCCCTCGACAGGGGGTCGATGGCTACACCTTC
CASSPRQGVDGYTF
>NA|TRBV7-9|TRBJ2-7|NA|12
TGTGCCAGCAGCTTATCTGCCAACGAGCAGTACTTC
CASSLSANEQYF
>TRBD1|TRBV9|TRBJ2-1|NA|15
TGTGCCAGCAGCCCCTCCGGGACAGGGGGGAATGAGCAGTTCTTC
CASSPSGTGGNEQFF
>NA|TRBV7-9|TRBJ2-1|NA|17
TGTGCCAGCACCGACAGGTCGGGACCGAGCTCCTACAATGAGCAGTTCTTC
CASTDRSGPSSYNEQFF
>NA|TRBV28|TRBJ2-7|once|13
TGTGCCAGTTCCCCTGAGATAAACTACGAGCAGTACTTC
CASSPEINYEQYF
>NA|TRBV15|TRBJ2-7|NA|16
TGTGCCACCAGTCTAGGGATCGGAACTCTTCTCTACGAGCAGTACTTC
CATSLGIGTLLYEQYF
>NA|TRBV7-9|TRBJ2-2|once|10
TGTGCCAGCATCGCCGGGGAGCTGTTTTTT
CASIAGELFF
>NA|TRBV25-1|TRBJ1-2|NA|14
TGTGCCAGCAGTGAAGATCTGAGCTTCTATGGCTACACCTTC
CASSEDLSFYGYTF
>NA|TRBV15|TRBJ2-3|NA|15
TGTGCCACCAGCAGGGAAGGACAGAACACAGATACGCAGTATTTT
CATSREGQNTDTQYF
>NA|TRBV19|TRBJ1-2|NA|16
TGTGCCAGTAGTCCAGCCCGGGTTTCGGGGGGATATGGCTACACCTTC
CASSPARVSGGYGYTF
>NA|TRBV14|TRBJ2-7|NA|15
TGTGCCAGCAGCCAGAACTCCGGGGCAGGATCGTCCCAGTACTTC
CASSQNSGAGSSQYF
>TRBD1|TRBV7-9|TRBJ2-1|NA|14
TGTGCCAGCAGCTACGGGACAGGGTACAATGAGCAGTTCTTC
CASSYGTGYNEQFF
>NA|TRBV7-9|TRBJ2-3|NA|12
TGTGCCAGCAGCTTGTTACGGGATACGCAGTATTTT
CASSLLRDTQYF
>NA|TRBV14|TRBJ1-3|NA|15
TGTGCCAGCAGCCAAGCCAGGTTCTCTGGAAACACCATATATTTT
CASSQARFSGNTIYF
>NA|TRBV14|TRBJ2-7|NA|13
TGTGCCAGCAGCCAAGTAGGCCACTACGAGCAGTACTTC
CASSQVGHYEQYF
>NA|TRBV28|TRBJ1-4|NA|12
TGTGCCAGCAGTTTGAGAGGCGAAAAACTGTTTTTT
CASSLRGEKLFF
>NA|TRBV9|TRBJ2-3|NA|15
TGTGCCAGCAGCGCCGGGACTTTTAGCACAGATACGCAGTATTTT
CASSAGTFSTDTQYF
>NA|TRBV12-5|TRBJ2-7|few|13
TGTGCTAGTGGCCAGGGGTCCTCCTACGAGCAGTACTTC
CASGQGSSYEQYF
>TRBD2|TRBV9|TRBJ2-1|NA|15
TGTGCCAGCAGCCCTGGACTAGCGGGAGACGGTGAGCAGTTCTTC
CASSPGLAGDGEQFF
>TRBD2|TRBV7-2|TRBJ2-5|once|16
TGTGCCAGCACCCTTAACATGCGGGAGGGCCAAGAGACCCAGTACTTC
CASTLNMREGQETQYF
>NA|TRBV7-8|TRBJ2-5|NA|13
TGTGCCAGCAGCTTTTGGTTGCAAGAGACCCAGTACTTC
CASSFWLQETQYF
>NA|TRBV6-5|TRBJ1-2|NA|15
TGTGCCAGCAGTGACTACAGGGCCCAAGTCTATGGCTACACCTTC
CASSDYRAQVYGYTF
>TRBD1|TRBV5-1|TRBJ1-1|NA|16
TGCGCCAGCTCTCCGGACAGGGGGCGCGGTGGGACTGAAGCTTTCTTT
CASSPDRGRGGTEAFF
>NA|TRBV7-6|TRBJ2-5|NA|14
TGTGCCAGCAGCTCCCGGGACGGGGAAGAGACCCAGTACTTC
CASSSRDGEETQYF
>TRBD2|TRBV28|TRBJ2-3|NA|15
TGTGCCAGCAGTTCGCTAGCGGGAGTCACAGATACGCAGTATTTT
CASSSLAGVTDTQYF
>NA|TRBV10-3|TRBJ2-7|once|14
TGTGCCATCAGTGAAGGCGGGCCCCGGTACGAGCAGTACTTC
CAISEGGPRYEQYF
>TRBD1|TRBV9|TRBJ2-7|NA|14
TGTGCCAGCAGCGAGGGGACAGGGGACTACGAGCAGTACTTC
CASSEGTGDYEQYF
>NA|TRBV28|TRBJ2-3|once|11
TGTGCCAGCAACGGGGCAGATACGCAGTATTTT
CASNGADTQYF
>TRBD1|TRBV4-3|TRBJ1-1|NA|14
TGCGCCAGCAGCCAGGGACAGGGGGACACTGAAGCTTTCTTT
CASSQGQGDTEAFF
>TRBD1|TRBV2|TRBJ2-5|NA|16
TGTGCCAGCACTTCGAGGGACAGGGTTTCCTTAGAGACCCAGTACTTC
CASTSRDRVSLETQYF
>NA|TRBV5-4|TRBJ2-7|NA|14
TGTGCCAGCAGCTTGGCCCCAGGGGCCTACGAGCAGTACTTC
CASSLAPGAYEQYF
>NA|TRBV29-1|TRBJ2-7|NA|16
TGCAGCGTTGAATATCCAGGCAGGGAAGGTGACTACGAGCAGTACTTC
CSVEYPGREGDYEQYF
>TRBD1|TRBV28|TRBJ1-3|NA|15
TGTGCCAGCAGCCTTGACAGGGGTACTGGAAACACCATATATTTT
CASSLDRGTGNTIYF
>NA|TRBV7-7|TRBJ2-2|few|14
TGTGCCAGCAGCACACCAGTAGGGTCCGGGGAGCTGTTTTTT
CASSTPVGSGELFF